These 6 T cell receptor beta chains originate from one sample sequenced in a study of read filtering for tumor transcriptome and immune sequencing. Molecular barcoded adaptors covering alpha/delta and beta/gamma chains were used on roughly 400 ng RNA. One entry per CDR3 protein, called by TCRdb with MiXCR from the reads. The table shows 49,000 or so distinct CDR3 sequences, with more than 10% occurring only once. The sequenced sample consisted of a population of CD138-negative cells sorted from bone marrow. These receptors all come from a donor aged 40 or older with multiple myeloma.

This clonotype has a count of ten or more. The V gene is TRBV24-1, the J gene TRBJ2-5; 7 bases match TRBD2. Per the germline V gene, CDR1 is KGHDR and CDR2 is SFDVKD. V lost 5 bases to trimming and J lost 2 bases; unmatched junction nucleotides: 7. This CDR3 is 15 amino acids long. CDR3 bases: TGTGCCACCAGTGTACCTAGCGGTTTTCAAGAGACCCAGTACTTC. It encodes CATSVPSGFQETQYF.

This clonotype was seen ten or more times. The rearrangement uses TRBV7-9 and TRBJ2-5; 9 bases fit TRBD2. The CDR3 contains 14 residues. Germline V CDR1 and CDR2: SEHNR, FQNEAQ (reference sequence). Losses at the gene ends were 5 bases for V and 7 bases for J; bases not matched to a gene: 8. The CDR3 here is CASSLGLAMWTQYF. The CDR3 coding sequence is TGTGCCAGCAGCCTGGGACTAGCAATGTGGACCCAGTACTTC.

At least ten counts were recorded for this clonotype. V and J are TRBV11-2 and TRBJ2-3; D is perhaps TRBD1 (5 bases). V was pared by 4 bases and J by 4 bases, with 18 bases between. This CDR3 is 16 amino acids long. Germline CDR1 reads SGHAT; CDR2 reads FQNNGV. The CDR3, as DNA: TGTGCCAGCAGCTCTGGGGCCGCCGTGGGGTCAGATACGCAGTATTTT. Translated, it gives CASSSGAAVGSDTQYF.

In this sample, this clonotype turned up many times. The chain links TRBV29-1 to TRBJ2-7, with D hard to call. Germline V gene lookup returns CDR1 SQVTM and CDR2 ANQGSEA. V lost 4 bases and J 5 bases, leaving 9 bases between the germline ends. This CDR3 has 11 amino acids. The CDR3 here is CSVGVRDEQYF. CDR3 nucleotides: TGCAGCGTTGGAGTTAGGGACGAGCAGTACTTC.

This clonotype was counted ten times or more. V and J are TRBV11-3 and TRBJ2-5; D is possibly TRBD2 (5 bases). The CDR3 contains 13 residues. Germline loops: CDR1 SGHNT, CDR2 YENEEA. Deletions cut 4 bases from V and 7 bases from J, with 13 bases between. The CDR3 DNA reads TGTGCCAGCAGCTCAGACCGGGGTGGGACCCAGTACTTC. Amino acid sequence: CASSSDRGGTQYF.

This clonotype was found many times. The chain joins TRBV7-9 to TRBJ1-1; D not resolved. Per germline, CDR1 SEHNR and CDR2 FQNEAQ (reference sequence). The CDR3 extends over 15 amino acids. Trimming took 1 base from V and 4 from J, leaving 13 bases between them. The CDR3 sequence is CASSLGGLEVTEAFF. The DNA for the CDR3 is TGTGCCAGCAGCTTAGGAGGGTTGGAGGTCACTGAAGCTTTCTTT.